This T cell receptor beta chain was identified during a study of blood T cell repertoires in COVID-19. Study-wide context: Acute-phase and convalescent COVID-19 samples originated in the United States, Italy and Spain. The analysed material was cDNA or gDNA that came from T cells, B-cell-depleted T cells, or PBMCs.

The CDR3 runs 16 residues. V was pared by 5 bases and J by 5 bases, with 13 bases of the junction left unmatched. CDR1 and CDR2 (germline): SGHVS, FNYEAQ. Per the original methods: Cell counts per sample came from amplifying reference gene primers. This table comes from immunoSEQ multiplex PCR, and its TCRdb copy is limited to in-frame clones, with some not included. D and trimming were read from the DNA, whereas the V and J calls and clone size are those reported in that table. The sample includes approximately 190,000 clones, 88% seen only once; the top ten take roughly 6%. The chain couples TRBV7-6 to TRBJ2-7, with TRBD2 matching over 9 bases. The source is a man aged 35 to 55 with active or convalescent COVID-19. Sequencing was carried out using peripheral blood. The CDR3 DNA follows: TGTGCCAGCAGCCTTAGCGGGGGAGCCGGGTCCCACGAGCAGTACTTC. Its protein product is CASSLSGGAGSHEQYF.